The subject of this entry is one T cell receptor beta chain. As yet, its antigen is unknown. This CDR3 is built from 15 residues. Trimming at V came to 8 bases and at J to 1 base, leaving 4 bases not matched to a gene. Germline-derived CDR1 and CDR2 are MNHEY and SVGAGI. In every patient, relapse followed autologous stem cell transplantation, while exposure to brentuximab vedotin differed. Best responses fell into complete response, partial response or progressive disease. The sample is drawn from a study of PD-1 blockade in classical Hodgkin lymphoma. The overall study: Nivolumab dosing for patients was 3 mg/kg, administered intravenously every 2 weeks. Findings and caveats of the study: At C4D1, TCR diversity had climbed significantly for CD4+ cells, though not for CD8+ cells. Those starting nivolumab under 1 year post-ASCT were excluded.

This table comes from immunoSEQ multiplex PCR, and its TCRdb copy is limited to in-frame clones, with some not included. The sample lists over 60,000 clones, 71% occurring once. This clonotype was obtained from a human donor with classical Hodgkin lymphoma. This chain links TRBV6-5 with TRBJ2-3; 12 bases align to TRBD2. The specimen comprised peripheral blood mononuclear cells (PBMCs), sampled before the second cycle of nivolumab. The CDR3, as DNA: TGTGCCAGCTGGACTAGCGGGACGCGCACAGATACGCAGTATTTT. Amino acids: CASWTSGTRTDTQYF.